This passage covers 4 T cell receptor beta chains from one sample sequenced in a study of spatial heterogeneity in lung cancer. TCRdb analysed the 5' RACE reads with MiXCR anew, one entry per CDR3 protein. The sample has about 12,000 distinct CDR3 sequences; about 6.2% are singletons. Time point meaning: sample taken at primary tumor resection. Sequencing of whole RNA from tumor, nontumor lung or frozen PBMC involved no sorting. This specimen consisted of normal lung tissue next to the tumor, obtained at surgery. Source of these receptors: a male donor with early-stage non-small cell lung cancer.

This clonotype was counted ten times or more. The J gene is TRBJ2-7, the V gene TRBV29-1; 8 bases fit TRBD2. V gave up 5 bases and J gave up 4 bases; unmatched junction bases: 10. The germline gives CDR1 SQVTM, CDR2 ANQGSEA. This CDR3 has 14 residues. The DNA of the CDR3 is TGCAGCGTTACCGACGGGGGGGCCACATACGAGCAGTACTTC. Protein sequence: CSVTDGGATYEQYF.

V is TRBV5-5 and J is TRBJ1-2; D not resolved. Germline CDR1 and CDR2: SGHKS and YYEKEE (reference sequence). V shed 2 bases and J shed 1 base, with 12 bases lying between them. CDR3 size: 15 residues. CDR3: CASSLGPDNNYGYTF. CDR3 sequence (DNA): TGTGCCAGCAGCTTAGGCCCCGACAATAACTATGGCTACACCTTC. The full variable domain, completed using reference TRBV5-5 and TRBJ1-2, is DAGVTQSPTHLIKTRGQQVTLRCSPISGHKSVSWYQQVLGQGPQFIFQYYEKEERGRGNFPDRFSARQFPNYSSELNVNALLLGDSALYLCASSLGPDNNYGYTFGSGTRLTVV.

This clonotype has at least ten counts. The chain links TRBV7-2 to TRBJ2-1; the match to TRBD2 covers 10 bases. Germline lookup yields CDR1 SGHTA and CDR2 FQGNSA. The junction had 10 bases not matched to a gene; V was cut back by 8 bases and J by 6 bases. This CDR3 has 15 amino acids. The CDR3 loop is CASDTQLAGINEQFF. Here the CDR3 DNA reads TGTGCCAGCGATACCCAACTAGCGGGGATCAATGAGCAGTTCTTC.

This clonotype has at least ten counts. This chain links TRBV5-5 with TRBJ1-1, with TRBD1 identical over 8 bases. After removal of 0 bases from V and 9 bases from J, the junction contained 1 base not matched to a gene. CDR3 length equals 12 residues. Germline V gene sequence: CDR1 SGHKS, CDR2 YYEKEE (reference sequence). This CDR3 reads CASSLGQGKAFF. The CDR3 DNA is TGTGCCAGCAGCTTGGGACAGGGGAAAGCTTTCTTT.